This paragraph covers one T cell receptor (beta chain) sequence. The specificity of this receptor is unknown. No quality values exist for individual bases; no much larger clone is one base distant. The time point label, read with the paper, signifies: about 28 days (+/-7) after the second vaccine dose. In light of the paper, this sample's treatment or condition label describes: meningococcal conjugate vaccine given as trial control. Samples from vaccinated people were obtained from the UK trials COV001 and COV002, which included a single-blind randomized controlled phase 2/3 trial of AZD1222 (ChAdOx1 nCoV-19) in healthy adults. Trial participant PBMC samples were collected at day 0 and day 28 after the second dose for TCRbeta chain sequencing. The data originate from a study of T cell responses to AZD1222 COVID-19 vaccine (dated by TCRdb to the early 2020s). Concerning the study at large: TCR sequencing covered over 230 trial participants: 200 to 220 given two doses of AZD1222 and about 26 given two doses of MenACWY control vaccine. Trial participants were enrolled into age subgroups of 18-55, 56-69 and 70-plus years, which contained roughly 150, 30 and 60 TCR-sequenced participants, respectively.

The CDR3 regions of human TCRbeta chains were subjected to immunosequencing. Per the source publication's procedure: Repertoire TCRs were checked for matches against a reference library of SARS-CoV-2-specific TCRs that had been generated using the MIRA antigen-specificity platform. Breadth meant the fraction of unique TCRs that were SARS-CoV-2-associated, whereas depth meant the fraction of total T cells that were SARS-CoV-2-associated. Using the MIRA data, each spike-specific TCR was mapped to the spike region that the TCR reacts to and placed in a CD4 or CD8 class. Log10-transformed breadth and depth values were compared by one-way ANOVA with Sidak's multiple comparisons tests. The table comes from immuneACCESS by way of TCRdb, which keeps in-frame sequences with V and J called. Part of the clones is missing from these tables; in studies checked, under half for an unresolved V gene and the rest for unknown reasons. V, J and clone size are those of that table, while D and trimming were read from the DNA. Recorded for this sample are about 120,000 clones; around 90% of them occurred a single time. The ten largest account for more than 3.5% of the sample.

The trim is 7 bases for V and 0 bases for J, with a gap of 10 bases between the germline ends. CDR1 and CDR2 (LNHDA, SQIVND) derive from the germline V gene (reference sequence). The CDR3 numbers 14 residues from cysteine through phenylalanine. Only the CDR3 DNA is retained, 42 bases long and in frame from the first base. Results and caveats for the whole study, not just this receptor: Only a handful of AZD1222 recipients were SARS-CoV-2 seropositive at baseline, limiting conclusions about previously exposed vaccinees. After two AZD1222 doses, both the breadth and the depth of spike-specific TCRs were significantly higher than at day 0 and than in MenACWY recipients. Because no day 14 peak-response samples were available, the repertoires could be characterized only after the peak T cell response. Nearly half of unique spike-specific TCRs reportedly recognized epitopes outside regions mutated in the B.1.351 and B.1.1.7 variants. Participants were mostly white British, with more females than males. The authors suggested clonal diversity may have been underestimated. In the small 56-69-year group, the increase in depth fell short of significance, most likely because of low power. The whole spike protein was spanned by vaccine-associated CD4 TCRs, and dominant responses were seen in regions 160-218 and 743-854.

The input for sequencing was peripheral blood, taken 28 days after the second dose of the MenACWY control vaccine. The receptor's source is an adult who received the MenACWY meningococcal vaccine as a control. The chain joins TRBV19 to TRBJ1-3; the D gene identity is not certain. The bases read TGTGCCAGTATCGGGAGATCCTCTGGAAACACCATATATTTT. This gives the protein CASIGRSSGNTIYF.